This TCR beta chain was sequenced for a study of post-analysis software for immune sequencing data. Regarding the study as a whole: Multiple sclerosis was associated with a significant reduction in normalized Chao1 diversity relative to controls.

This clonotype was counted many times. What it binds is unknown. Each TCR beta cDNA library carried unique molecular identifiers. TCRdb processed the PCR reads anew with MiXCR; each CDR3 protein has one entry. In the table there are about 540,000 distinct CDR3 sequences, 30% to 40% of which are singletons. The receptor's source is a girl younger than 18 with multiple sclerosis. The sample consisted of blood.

DNA of the CDR3: TGTGCCAGCAGCCCCGGACAGGCCACAGATACGCAGTATTTT. It translates to CASSPGQATDTQYF. V gene TRBV7-8 combines with J gene TRBJ2-3, with TRBD1 matching over 7 bases. This CDR3 has 14 amino acids. Trimming cost V 5 bases and J 2 bases; bases outside gene matches: 4. Germline V gene data show CDR1 as SGHVS and CDR2 as FQNEAQ.